These T cell receptor beta chains were read from a single sample in a study of T-cell reconstitution after alpha-beta-depleted transplantation in children. TCRdb analysed the PCR reads with MiXCR anew, one entry per CDR3 protein. The table has hundreds of thousands of distinct CDR3 sequences, roughly 26% seen once; the top ten hold roughly 2.6%. The material was PBMCs, obtained before TCRalphabeta/CD19-depleted stem cell transplant. All receptors derive from a girl aged 2-10 years with Fanconi anemia, due to receive a stem cell transplant. The CDR3 runs from the conserved cysteine through the conserved F or W. The D gene is left open where the match is weak. Clone size is shown for a subset of rows, as once, few, many or a class of expanded clone.

D: -; J: TRBJ1-2; size: many; V: TRBV29-1; CDR3: CSVLGDGYTF; DNA: TGCAGCGTTTTGGGGGATGGCTACACCTTC
D: -; J: TRBJ2-1; size: many; V: TRBV24-1; CDR3: CATSADSYNEQFF; DNA: TGTGCCACCAGTGCGGACAGCTACAATGAGCAGTTCTTC
D: TRBD1; J: TRBJ2-4; size: few; V: TRBV7-3; CDR3: CASSLRGQGAGNIQYF; DNA: TGTGCCAGCAGCTTAAGGGGACAGGGGGCCGGAAACATTCAGTACTTC
D: TRBD2; J: TRBJ2-7; size: -; V: TRBV20-1; CDR3: CCARDPSGGHSYEQYF; DNA: TGCTGCGCTAGAGATCCTAGCGGGGGACATTCCTACGAGCAGTACTTC
D: TRBD2; J: TRBJ2-1; size: -; V: TRBV9; CDR3: CASSLYAGGLNEQFF; DNA: TGTGCCAGCAGCCTATACGCGGGGGGGCTTAATGAGCAGTTCTTC
D: -; J: TRBJ2-2; size: many; V: TRBV27; CDR3: CASRLGPTGELFF; DNA: TGTGCCAGCAGGCTTGGGCCCACCGGGGAGCTGTTTTTT
D: TRBD2; J: TRBJ2-3; size: -; V: TRBV20-1; CDR3: CSASGRAFTQYF; DNA: TGCAGTGCTAGCGGGAGGGCCTTTACGCAGTATTTT
D: TRBD2; J: TRBJ2-5; size: few; V: TRBV12-3/TRBV12-4; CDR3: CASTADVEREGPGTQYF; DNA: TGTGCCAGCACCGCCGATGTCGAGCGGGAGGGTCCAGGGACCCAGTACTTC
D: TRBD2; J: TRBJ2-7; size: -; V: TRBV15; CDR3: CATSRAGSGRAGEQYF; DNA: TGTGCCACCAGCAGAGCCGGTAGCGGGAGGGCCGGAGAGCAGTACTTC
D: TRBD1; J: TRBJ2-7; size: once; V: TRBV29-1; CDR3: CSVGYTGVGEQYF; DNA: TGCAGCGTTGGGTACACAGGGGTTGGCGAGCAGTACTTC
D: -; J: TRBJ2-1; size: few; V: TRBV6-4; CDR3: CASSDSMGSYNEQFF; DNA: TGTGCCAGCAGTGACTCGATGGGGAGTTACAATGAGCAGTTCTTC
D: TRBD1; J: TRBJ2-5; size: few; V: TRBV10-3; CDR3: CAISESSTGQINQETQYF; DNA: TGTGCCATCAGTGAGTCGAGTACGGGACAGATAAACCAAGAGACCCAGTACTTC
D: -; J: TRBJ2-7; size: -; V: TRBV19; CDR3: CASRTPGEYYEQYF; DNA: TGTGCCAGTAGGACTCCGGGCGAATACTACGAGCAGTACTTC
D: -; J: TRBJ2-3; size: -; V: TRBV2; CDR3: CASRFLPEGSDTQYF; DNA: TGTGCCAGCAGATTTCTTCCCGAGGGTTCAGATACGCAGTATTTT
D: -; J: TRBJ2-1; size: -; V: TRBV20-1; CDR3: CSASYGHEQFF; DNA: TGCAGTGCTAGTTACGGCCATGAGCAGTTCTTC
D: -; J: TRBJ2-2; size: -; V: TRBV7-3; CDR3: CASSLYGGAAGELFF; DNA: TGTGCCAGCAGCTTATACGGAGGGGCCGCCGGGGAGCTGTTTTTT
D: TRBD2; J: TRBJ2-1; size: few; V: TRBV29-1; CDR3: CSVEPRDYSYNEQFF; DNA: TGCAGCGTTGAACCCCGGGACTACTCCTACAATGAGCAGTTCTTC
D: TRBD1; J: TRBJ1-4; size: few; V: TRBV11-2; CDR3: CASSYDRGPEKLFF; DNA: TGTGCCAGCAGCTACGACAGGGGGCCCGAAAAACTGTTTTTT
D: -; J: TRBJ2-7; size: few; V: TRBV29-1; CDR3: CSVLSSSYEQYF; DNA: TGCAGCGTTCTCTCCAGCTCCTACGAGCAGTACTTC
D: -; J: TRBJ2-2; size: many; V: TRBV21-1; CDR3: CASSPPGHQNLLNTGELFF; DNA: TGTGCCAGCAGCCCCCCGGGACACCAAAACCTACTGAACACCGGGGAGCTGTTTTTT
D: -; J: TRBJ1-2; size: -; V: TRBV29-1; CDR3: CSVATSGPPYGYTF; DNA: TGCAGCGTTGCTACTTCGGGACCTCCCTATGGCTACACCTTC
D: -; J: TRBJ2-1; size: many; V: TRBV29-1; CDR3: CSVEDPGGSYNEQFF; DNA: TGCAGCGTTGAAGACCCGGGCGGCTCCTACAATGAGCAGTTCTTC
D: -; J: TRBJ2-7; size: many; V: TRBV6-5; CDR3: CASSYGGTGAEQYF; DNA: TGTGCCAGCAGTTACGGCGGTACGGGGGCCGAGCAGTACTTC